This TCR beta chain was obtained from a study of chemoradiotherapy in HPV16-positive cancers. Overall study findings and caveats: HPV-specific T cells were functionally defined from only a couple of HPV16-positive patients.

The CDR3 has 18 amino acids. The ends lost 4 bases at V and 0 bases at J; junction bases unmatched: 8. Germline V gives CDR1 SGHTA, CDR2 FQGNSA. Regarding this clone: Antigen unknown.

The method was immunoSEQ multiplex PCR; TCRdb's version includes in-frame clones alone and lacks a portion of them. The sample holds 1,200 or so clones; roughly 80% are singletons and the top ten take more than 10%. The chain couples TRBV7-2 to TRBJ2-7, with 14 bases aligning to TRBD2. The origin of this receptor is a human donor with HPV-associated anogenital cancer. The sample consisted of tumor tissue, taken from a patient who underwent chemoradiotherapy. CDR3 DNA: TGTGCCAGCAGCTCTGGGACTAGCGGGGGAAAGAGCTCCTACGAGCAGTACTTC. Amino acids: CASSSGTSGGKSSYEQYF.